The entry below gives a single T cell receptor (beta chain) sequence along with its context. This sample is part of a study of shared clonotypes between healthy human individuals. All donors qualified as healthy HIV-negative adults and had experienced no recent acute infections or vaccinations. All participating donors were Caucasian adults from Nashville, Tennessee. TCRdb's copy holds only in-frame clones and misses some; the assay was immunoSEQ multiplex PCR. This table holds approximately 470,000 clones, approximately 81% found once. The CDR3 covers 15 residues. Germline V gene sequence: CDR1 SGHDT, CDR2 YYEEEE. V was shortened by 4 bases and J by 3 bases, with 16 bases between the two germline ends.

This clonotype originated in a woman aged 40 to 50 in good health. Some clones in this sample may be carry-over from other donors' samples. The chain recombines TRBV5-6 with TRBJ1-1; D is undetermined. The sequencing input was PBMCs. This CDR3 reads CASSPDGGGYTEAFF. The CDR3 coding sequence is TGTGCCAGCAGCCCGGACGGAGGAGGGTACACTGAAGCTTTCTTT.